Listed below are T cell receptor beta chains from one sample, sequenced in a study of cytomegalovirus exposure and HLA in healthy donors. Only in-frame clones appear in the TCRdb table, and some are missing; sequencing was by immunoSEQ multiplex PCR. The data contain 130,000 to 150,000 clones, 75% to 90% of them singletons. Sequenced sample: PBMCs. These receptors all stem from a woman between 18 and 29 years old in good health and CMV-seropositive. Each CDR3 is given without its conserved first and last residue.

>TRBJ2-3|12|TRBV5-1
ASRSQAFTDTQY
>TRBJ2-7|13|TRBV23-1
ASTLPGQGSTEQY
>TRBJ1-2|12|TRBV7-2
ASSGGVQGYGYT
>TRBJ2-3|14|TRBV5-5
ASSPSSGRYTDTQY
>TRBJ1-5|11|TRBV30
AWDVRGNGPQH
>TRBJ1-1|12|TRBV5-1
ASSLDRGWAEAF
>TRBJ2-3|12|TRBV19
ASSSGGAVDTQY
>TRBJ1-2|10|TRBV5-5
ASSPGQRSYT
>TRBJ1-1|12|TRBV30
AWSYVTGGTEAF
>TRBJ1-6|12|TRBV11-1
ASSQGLWNSPLH
>TRBJ2-1|9|TRBV5-4
ASSLQGEQF
>TRBJ2-5|12|TRBV18
ASSPRGTKETQY
>TRBJ1-4|14|TRBV18
ASSPLTGLEGEKLF
>TRBJ2-5|16|TRBV7-7
ASSPPTDAGSPQETQY
>TRBJ2-5|12|TRBV7-6
ASTPTSGQETQY
>TRBJ2-7|9|TRBV11-1
ASSKTGEQY
>TRBJ2-2|15|TRBV5-4
ASSLAPSGGRTGELF
>TRBJ2-1|13|TRBV10-3
AISENGGAYNEQF
>TRBJ2-7|14|TRBV4-2
ASSQPTSGGPYEQY
>TRBJ2-7|13|TRBV11-2
ASSLGGGGAGEQY
>TRBJ2-1|13|TRBV7-2
ASSLGGGAYNEQF
>TRBJ2-7|13|TRBV5-5
ASSLPGTSSYEQY
>TRBJ2-7|13|TRBV9
ASSVDQGSSYEQY
>TRBJ1-3|12|TRBV7-2
ASSPGGSGNTIY
>TRBJ1-1|11|TRBV5-6
ASSLPPGGEAF
>TRBJ1-2|12|TRBV4-3
ASSRRGEAYGYT
>TRBJ2-5|14|TRBV4-3
ASSQIRTSWQETQY
>TRBJ2-3|14|TRBV27
ASSSLLASSTDTQY
>TRBJ2-6|11|TRBV7-6
ASSRSGANVLT
>TRBJ2-7|11|TRBV6-6
ASSPTGAYEQY
>TRBJ2-7|12|TRBV4-2
ASSRGDRTYEQY
>TRBJ1-6|13|TRBV28
ASSLSDSRNSPLH
>TRBJ2-3|13|TRBV28
ASTVGRGFTDTQY
>TRBJ2-7|12|TRBV5-6
ASSLTGGLYEQY
>TRBJ2-3|12|TRBV6-1
ASSGLRGPDTQY
>TRBJ1-1|15|TRBV29-1
SAGRGLSDRVNTEAF
>TRBJ2-5|12|TRBV5-4
ASRLAGGQETQY
>TRBJ2-7|13|TRBV7-2
ASSDGTGGSYEQY
>TRBJ2-5|14|TRBV27
ASSSLTTPAQETQY
>TRBJ1-1|13|TRBV6-1
ASSEAPVLNTEAF